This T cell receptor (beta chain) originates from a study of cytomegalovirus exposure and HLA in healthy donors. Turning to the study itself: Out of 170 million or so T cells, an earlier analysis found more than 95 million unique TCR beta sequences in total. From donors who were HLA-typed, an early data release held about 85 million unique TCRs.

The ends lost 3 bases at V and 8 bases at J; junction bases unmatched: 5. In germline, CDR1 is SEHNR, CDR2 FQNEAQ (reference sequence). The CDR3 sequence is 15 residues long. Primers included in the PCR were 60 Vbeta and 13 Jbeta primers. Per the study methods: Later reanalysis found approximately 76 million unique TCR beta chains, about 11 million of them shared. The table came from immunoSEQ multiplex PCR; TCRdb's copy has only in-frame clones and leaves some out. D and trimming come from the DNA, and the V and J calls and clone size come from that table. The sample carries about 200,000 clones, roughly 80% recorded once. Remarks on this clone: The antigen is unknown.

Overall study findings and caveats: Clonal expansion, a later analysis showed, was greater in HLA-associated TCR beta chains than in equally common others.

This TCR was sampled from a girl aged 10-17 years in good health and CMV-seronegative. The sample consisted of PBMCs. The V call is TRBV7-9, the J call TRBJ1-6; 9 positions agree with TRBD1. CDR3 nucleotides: TGTGCCAGCAGCTTGGGACAGGGTGTGGATTCACCCCTCCACTTT. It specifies CASSLGQGVDSPLHF.